Presented here are 10 T cell receptor beta chains from one specimen sequenced in a study of cytomegalovirus exposure and HLA in healthy donors. The primer mix had 60 Vbeta and 13 Jbeta primers. The table came from immunoSEQ multiplex PCR; TCRdb's copy has only in-frame clones and leaves some out. The sample carries about 110,000 clones, around 86% recorded once. The sequenced sample consisted of PBMCs. The receptor set was obtained from a man in his forties in good health and CMV-seronegative.

Only one count was recorded for this clone. The chain recombines TRBV28 with TRBJ2-7; 8 nucleotides line up with TRBD1. From germline, CDR1 is MDHEN and CDR2 SYDVKM. With 4 bases clipped from V and 3 bases from J, the junction kept 8 bases outside the gene matches. The CDR3 spans 15 residues. In nucleotides, the CDR3 is TGTGCCAGCAGTTCCTACCGGGACAGGTACTACGAGCAGTACTTC. It is translated as CASSSYRDRYYEQYF.

This chain connects TRBV7-9 to TRBJ2-5; TRBD1 agrees at 8 bases. V was pared by 5 bases and J by 2 bases, with 10 bases of the junction left unmatched. The germline V gene has CDR1 SEHNR and CDR2 FQNEAQ (reference sequence). The CDR3 length is 16 residues. DNA of the CDR3: TGTGCCAGCAGCGCGACAGGGGCGTACCAACAAGAGACCCAGTACTTC. Translating gives CASSATGAYQQETQYF.

This clone appeared a single time. The CDR3 coding sequence is TGTGCCAGCAGTCGACAGGGGGAAAAACTGTTTTTT. The encoded protein is CASSRQGEKLFF. The gene calls are TRBV7-2 and TRBJ1-4; the match to TRBD1 covers 8 bases. CDR1 is SGHTA and CDR2 is FQGNSA in the germline V gene. The CDR3 runs 12 residues. V was clipped by 6 bases and J by 8 bases; unmatched bases: 2.

The chain couples TRBV5-1 to TRBJ1-6; TRBD1 matches 7 bases. The CDR3 covers 14 residues. V gave up 4 bases and J gave up 10 bases; unmatched junction bases: 8. The germline CDR1 and CDR2 sequences are SGHRS and YFSETQ. The CDR3 DNA is TGCGCCAGCAGCCCAGACAGGGTAATATCACCCCTCCACTTT. It encodes CASSPDRVISPLHF.

The J gene is TRBJ2-1, the V gene TRBV29-1, with a possible D match to TRBD2 (6 bases). V lost 5 bases and J lost 7, with 18 bases in between. The CDR3 totals 14 residues. Germline V gives CDR1 SQVTM, CDR2 ANQGSEA. Here the CDR3 reads CSVLGLLVPNEQFF. Here the CDR3 DNA reads TGCAGCGTTCTGGGACTCCTGGTCCCGAATGAGCAGTTCTTC.

The chain links TRBV9 to TRBJ2-1; 13 bases fit TRBD2. This CDR3 spans 15 amino acids. Germline V lookup: CDR1 SGDLS, CDR2 YYNGEE. Trimming removed 4 bases from V and 8 bases from J; junction bases left unmatched: 6. CDR3 bases: TGTGCCAGCAGCCCAAGACTAGCGGGGGGAGATGAGCAGTTCTTC. This sequence encodes CASSPRLAGGDEQFF.

The chain combines TRBV4-2 with TRBJ2-5; 7 nucleotides align to TRBD2. The trim removed 6 bases at V and 2 bases at J, leaving 6 bases unmatched. Germline CDR1 LGHNA, CDR2 YNFKEQ. CDR3 length equals 14 residues. CDR3 bases: TGTGCCAGCAGGAGTGGAGCGGGGCAAGAGACCCAGTACTTC. This gives the protein CASRSGAGQETQYF.

CDR3 loop: CASSYVPAGHNEQFF. CDR3 sequence (DNA): TGTGCCAGCAGTTATGTACCAGCGGGGCACAATGAGCAGTTCTTC. The V and J genes are TRBV6-5 and TRBJ2-1, with 7 bases matching TRBD2. The CDR3 length is 15 residues. The germline V gene has CDR1 MNHEY and CDR2 SVGAGI. J gave up 5 bases and V 3 bases, and 7 bases lay outside the gene matches.

This clone showed up just once. This chain links TRBV18 with TRBJ2-3; D may be TRBD1 (8 bases). Trimming stripped 2 bases from V and 2 bases from J, with 17 bases between. CDR1 and CDR2 (germline): KGHSH, LQKENI. The CDR3 contains 17 residues. As DNA, the CDR3 is TGTGCCAGCTCACCAACACGGACAGGGAGGGCCACAGATACGCAGTATTTT. Translated, it gives CASSPTRTGRATDTQYF. The complete variable domain, with remaining parts taken from reference TRBV18 and TRBJ2-3, reads NAGVMQNPRHLVRRRGQEARLRCSPMKGHSHVYWYRQLPEEGLKFMVYLQKENIIDESGMPKERFSAEFPKEGPSILRIQQVVRGDSAAYFCASSPTRTGRATDTQYFGPGTRLTVL.

The V and J genes are TRBV5-4 and TRBJ2-7; D possibly corresponds to TRBD1 (6 bases). The V gene's germline CDR1 is SGHNT and CDR2 YYREEE (reference sequence). The CDR3 is made up of 13 amino acids. V lost 7 bases and J 2 bases, leaving 13 bases between the germline ends. CDR3 sequence: CASGLGATYEQYF. Here the CDR3 DNA reads TGTGCCAGCGGATTGGGGGCCACCTACGAGCAGTACTTC. Drawing the rest from reference TRBV5-4 and TRBJ2-7, the complete variable domain is ETGVTQSPTHLIKTRGQQVTLRCSSQSGHNTVSWYQQALGQGPQFIFQYYREEENGRGNFPPRFSGLQFPNYSSELNVNALELDDSALYLCASGLGATYEQYFGPGTRLTVT.